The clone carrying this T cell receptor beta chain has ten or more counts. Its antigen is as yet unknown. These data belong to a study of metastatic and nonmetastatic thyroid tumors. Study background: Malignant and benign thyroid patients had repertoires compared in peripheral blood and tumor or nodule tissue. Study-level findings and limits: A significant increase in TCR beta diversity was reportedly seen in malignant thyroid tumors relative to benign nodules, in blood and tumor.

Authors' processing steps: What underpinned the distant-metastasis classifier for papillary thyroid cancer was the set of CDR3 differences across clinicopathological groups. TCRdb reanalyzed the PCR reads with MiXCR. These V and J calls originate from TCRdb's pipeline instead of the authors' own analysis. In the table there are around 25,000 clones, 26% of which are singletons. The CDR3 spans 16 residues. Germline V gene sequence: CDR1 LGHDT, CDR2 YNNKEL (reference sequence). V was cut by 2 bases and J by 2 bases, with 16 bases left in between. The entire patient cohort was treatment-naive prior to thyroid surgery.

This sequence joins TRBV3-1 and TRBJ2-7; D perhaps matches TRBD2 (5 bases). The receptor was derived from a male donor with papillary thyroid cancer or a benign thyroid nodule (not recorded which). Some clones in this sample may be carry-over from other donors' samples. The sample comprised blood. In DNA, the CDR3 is TGTGCCAGCAGCCAAAGGGTGAGCGGACCCGCCTACGAGCAGTACTTC. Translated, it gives CASSQRVSGPAYEQYF.